The rows below give T cell receptor beta chains drawn from one sample of a study of T cell repertoires in cytomegalovirus infection. TCRdb independently ran MiXCR on the reads; one entry per CDR3 protein. The sample records some 250,000 distinct CDR3 sequences, 9.1% being singletons. The specimen sequenced was PBMCs. These receptors were taken from a human donor in good health (CMV status not recorded). Some clones in this sample may be carry-over from other donors' samples. The CDR3 runs from the conserved cysteine through the conserved F or W. Each record gives: J gene, V gene, D gene, clone size, CDR3 protein, CDR3 DNA. D genes are given only for firm matches. Size tells how often a clone was seen (once, few, many) or the class of an expanded clone, and some rows leave it out.

j_gene: TRBJ2-5; v_gene: TRBV28; d_gene: TRBD1; abundance: many; CDR3aa: CASRKGQGWKSQYF; CDR3nt: TGTGCCAGCAGAAAAGGACAGGGATGGAAGTCCCAGTACTTC
j_gene: TRBJ2-6; v_gene: TRBV20-1; d_gene: TRBD1; abundance: few; CDR3aa: CSAPWGTGITDFSGANVLTF; CDR3nt: TGCAGTGCTCCTTGGGGGACAGGGATCACCGATTTCTCTGGGGCCAACGTCCTGACTTTC
j_gene: TRBJ2-2; v_gene: TRBV7-2; d_gene: NA; abundance: few; CDR3aa: CASSPRRGGTGELFF; CDR3nt: TGTGCCAGCAGCCCACGTAGGGGAGGCACCGGGGAGCTGTTTTTT
j_gene: TRBJ2-7; v_gene: TRBV7-2; d_gene: NA; abundance: many; CDR3aa: CASSLRGGGLPPEQYF; CDR3nt: TGTGCCAGCAGCTTAAGAGGGGGGGGACTCCCCCCCGAGCAGTACTTC
j_gene: TRBJ2-1; v_gene: TRBV27; d_gene: NA; abundance: many; CDR3aa: CASSQSFSSYNEQFF; CDR3nt: TGTGCCAGCAGTCAAAGTTTCAGCTCCTACAATGAGCAGTTCTTC
j_gene: TRBJ2-7; v_gene: TRBV12-3/TRBV12-4; d_gene: NA; abundance: many; CDR3aa: CASSLDPRAYEQYF; CDR3nt: TGTGCCAGCAGTTTAGACCCACGGGCCTACGAGCAGTACTTC
j_gene: TRBJ2-5; v_gene: TRBV4-3; d_gene: TRBD1; abundance: many; CDR3aa: CASGNTGLGQGTQYF; CDR3nt: TGCGCCAGCGGCAATACGGGCCTAGGACAGGGGACCCAGTACTTC
j_gene: TRBJ1-4; v_gene: TRBV7-2; d_gene: NA; abundance: many; CDR3aa: CASSLGQTSGEKLFF; CDR3nt: TGTGCCAGCAGCTTAGGACAGACATCAGGTGAAAAACTGTTTTTT
j_gene: TRBJ2-5; v_gene: TRBV7-2; d_gene: NA; abundance: many; CDR3aa: CASSFAGQQETQYF; CDR3nt: TGTGCCAGCAGCTTCGCGGGACAGCAAGAGACCCAGTACTTC
j_gene: TRBJ1-1; v_gene: TRBV4-1; d_gene: NA; abundance: many; CDR3aa: CASSQDVAVNTEAFF; CDR3nt: TGCGCCAGCAGCCAAGATGTTGCGGTGAACACTGAAGCTTTCTTT
j_gene: TRBJ2-3; v_gene: TRBV7-2; d_gene: NA; abundance: NA; CDR3aa: CASSPRIMQVLEAASF; CDR3nt: TGTGCCAGCAGCCCCCGTATTATGCAGGTTTTGGAGGCCGCGAGTTTT
j_gene: TRBJ2-2; v_gene: TRBV7-2; d_gene: TRBD2; abundance: many; CDR3aa: CASSRIAGGGTGELFF; CDR3nt: TGTGCCAGCAGCCGAATAGCGGGAGGGGGTACCGGGGAGCTGTTTTTT
j_gene: TRBJ2-7; v_gene: TRBV7-8; d_gene: NA; abundance: many; CDR3aa: CASSIGGDRYEQYF; CDR3nt: TGTGCCAGCAGCATAGGGGGGGATCGGTACGAGCAGTACTTC
j_gene: TRBJ1-3; v_gene: TRBV7-2; d_gene: TRBD1; abundance: many; CDR3aa: CASRLTGKSGNTIYF; CDR3nt: TGTGCCAGCAGACTGACAGGGAAATCTGGAAACACCATATATTTT
j_gene: TRBJ2-7; v_gene: TRBV20-1; d_gene: TRBD2; abundance: NA; CDR3aa: CSAAGTSGASSYEQYF; CDR3nt: TGCAGTGCGGCCGGGACTAGCGGGGCTAGCTCCTACGAGCAGTACTTC
j_gene: TRBJ1-1; v_gene: TRBV7-8; d_gene: TRBD1; abundance: many; CDR3aa: CASSLAIPGTGWKNTEAFF; CDR3nt: TGTGCCAGCAGCTTAGCTATCCCCGGGACAGGGTGGAAGAACACTGAAGCTTTCTTT
j_gene: TRBJ2-4; v_gene: TRBV28; d_gene: TRBD2; abundance: few; CDR3aa: CASSLPGTSGGNIQYF; CDR3nt: TGTGCCAGCAGCCTCCCCGGGACTAGCGGGGGAAACATTCAGTACTTC
j_gene: TRBJ1-2; v_gene: TRBV7-6; d_gene: NA; abundance: many; CDR3aa: CASSPQGSLYGYTF; CDR3nt: TGTGCCAGCAGCCCTCAGGGATCGCTCTATGGCTACACCTTC
j_gene: TRBJ1-1; v_gene: TRBV20-1; d_gene: TRBD1; abundance: many; CDR3aa: CSARGLGQVTEAFF; CDR3nt: TGCAGTGCTAGGGGACTAGGACAGGTCACTGAAGCTTTCTTT
j_gene: TRBJ2-2; v_gene: TRBV6-8; d_gene: TRBD2; abundance: NA; CDR3aa: CASSLSDGTSKPGELFF; CDR3nt: TGTGCCAGCAGTTTATCCGACGGGACTAGTAAACCCGGGGAGCTGTTTTTT
j_gene: TRBJ1-2; v_gene: TRBV7-2; d_gene: TRBD1; abundance: many; CDR3aa: CASSPGVDRGRKGYTF; CDR3nt: TGTGCCAGCAGCCCGGGGGTGGACAGGGGGCGAAAAGGCTACACCTTC
j_gene: TRBJ1-2; v_gene: TRBV12-3/TRBV12-4; d_gene: NA; abundance: many; CDR3aa: CASSLQGGGGYTF; CDR3nt: TGTGCCAGCAGTTTACAGGGAGGAGGTGGCTACACCTTC
j_gene: TRBJ1-5; v_gene: TRBV19; d_gene: TRBD1; abundance: many; CDR3aa: CASSLRDRAGGQPQHF; CDR3nt: TGTGCCAGTAGTCTCCGGGACAGGGCAGGTGGTCAGCCCCAGCATTTT
j_gene: TRBJ1-2; v_gene: TRBV7-2; d_gene: TRBD1; abundance: many; CDR3aa: CASSPQQGNYGYTF; CDR3nt: TGTGCCAGCAGCCCGCAACAGGGGAACTATGGCTACACCTTC
j_gene: TRBJ2-7; v_gene: TRBV7-2; d_gene: TRBD2; abundance: many; CDR3aa: CASSLVGLAGGGEQYF; CDR3nt: TGTGCCAGCAGCTTAGTAGGCCTAGCGGGAGGCGGCGAGCAGTACTTC
j_gene: TRBJ2-7; v_gene: TRBV6-2/TRBV6-3; d_gene: TRBD1; abundance: few; CDR3aa: CASKEGAAGPYEQYF; CDR3nt: TGTGCCAGCAAAGAGGGGGCAGCAGGGCCCTACGAGCAGTACTTC
j_gene: TRBJ2-1; v_gene: TRBV5-1; d_gene: TRBD2; abundance: many; CDR3aa: CASSQNVAGASYNEQFF; CDR3nt: TGCGCCAGCAGCCAGAACGTAGCGGGAGCCTCCTACAATGAGCAGTTCTTC
j_gene: TRBJ2-1; v_gene: TRBV7-2; d_gene: NA; abundance: many; CDR3aa: CASSLMGNNNEQFF; CDR3nt: TGTGCCAGCAGCTTGATGGGGAACAACAATGAGCAGTTCTTC
j_gene: TRBJ2-7; v_gene: TRBV7-2; d_gene: TRBD2; abundance: NA; CDR3aa: CASSREASGLSSYEQYF; CDR3nt: TGTGCCAGCAGCCGAGAAGCTAGCGGTTTGAGCTCCTACGAGCAGTACTTC
j_gene: TRBJ1-1; v_gene: TRBV29-1; d_gene: NA; abundance: few; CDR3aa: CSVGEGGLGTEAFF; CDR3nt: TGCAGCGTGGGGGAGGGGGGGCTAGGAACTGAAGCTTTCTTT
j_gene: TRBJ2-1; v_gene: TRBV19; d_gene: TRBD1; abundance: few; CDR3aa: CASSRLLMTGSSYNEQFF; CDR3nt: TGTGCCAGTAGCCGCCTCTTAATGACAGGGAGCTCCTACAATGAGCAGTTCTTC
j_gene: TRBJ1-3; v_gene: TRBV2; d_gene: NA; abundance: few; CDR3aa: CASSDDSPVAGNTIYF; CDR3nt: TGTGCCAGCAGTGACGACAGTCCAGTTGCTGGAAACACCATATATTTT
j_gene: TRBJ2-3; v_gene: TRBV4-3; d_gene: NA; abundance: NA; CDR3aa: CASSQGRMGDTQYF; CDR3nt: TGCGCCAGCAGCCAGGGCAGGATGGGGGATACGCAGTATTTT
j_gene: TRBJ2-7; v_gene: TRBV10-2; d_gene: NA; abundance: many; CDR3aa: CASSEYSYEQYF; CDR3nt: TGCGCCAGCAGTGAGTACAGCTACGAGCAGTACTTC
j_gene: TRBJ2-4; v_gene: TRBV7-9; d_gene: TRBD2; abundance: NA; CDR3aa: CASSSPSGSGKNIQYF; CDR3nt: TGTGCCAGCAGCTCCCCTAGCGGGAGTGGCAAAAACATTCAGTACTTC